The entry below gives a single TCR beta chain sequence along with its context. Original analysis: Nucleated cell counts were estimated from reference gene primer amplification. Generated by immunoSEQ multiplex PCR, the TCRdb table keeps only in-frame clones and is missing some. That table is the source of V, J and clone size, and D and trimming were worked out from the DNA. This sample carries 65,000 to 80,000 clones, around 90% of them seen once, and the ten largest clones take roughly 4.4%. V shed 1 base and J 5 bases; nucleotides not matched to a gene: 7. The CDR3 extends over 15 amino acids. Germline values: CDR1 LGHDT, CDR2 YNNKEL (reference sequence). The sample is drawn from a study of blood T cell repertoires in COVID-19. Study details: There were acute and convalescent COVID-19 samples, and they came from the United States, Italy and Spain. T cells, B-cell-depleted T cells, or PBMCs provided the cDNA or gDNA that served as material.

The sequence came from a man between 50 and 59 years old with active COVID-19. The specimen sequenced was peripheral blood. The rearrangement links TRBV3-1 (or the pseudogene TRBV3-2) to TRBJ2-5; the match to TRBD2 covers 7 bases. The CDR3 protein is CASSQAGGGWETQYF. CDR3 DNA sequence: TGTGCCAGCAGCCAAGCTGGGGGAGGGTGGGAGACCCAGTACTTC.